This paragraph covers one T cell receptor beta chain sequence. These data come from a study of control samples from healthy donors and cancer patients. Clones were sequenced by immunoSEQ multiplex PCR, and TCRdb holds only the in-frame ones, with some missing. This sample yields under 80,000 clones, of which about 95% are seen a single time; approximately 2.8% belongs to the top ten. CDR1 and CDR2 (germline): SNHLY, FYNNEI. V lost 6 bases, J lost 4 bases, and 6 bases lay in between. The CDR3 length is 12 residues. This clonotype was obtained from a woman aged 25-40 years in good health. The rearrangement uses TRBV2 and TRBJ2-2; unclear D gene. The sequenced sample consisted of blood. This CDR3 reads CASRGSTGELFF. The DNA for the CDR3 is TGTGCCAGCAGGGGTAGCACCGGGGAGCTGTTTTTT. Full variable domain (remainder filled in from reference TRBV2 and TRBJ2-2): EPEVTQTPSHQVTQMGQEVILRCVPISNHLYFYWYRQILGQKVEFLVSFYNNEISEKSEIFDDQFSVERPDGSNFTLKIRSTKLEDSAMYFCASRGSTGELFFGEGSRLTVL.